This T cell receptor (beta chain) was sequenced during a study of cytomegalovirus exposure and HLA in healthy donors. Overall study: Samples from HLA-typed donors yielded around 79 million unique TCRs in an early data release. Points from the study as a whole: According to a later analysis, most TCR beta chains associated with CMV appeared HLA-restricted. A few V segments could not be told apart, such as TRBV6-2 and TRBV6-3, and were left out. The presence/absence work took it that sequencing depth was about the same across donors.

The sample holds one count of this clone. Its antigen is still unknown. PCR involved 60 Vbeta and 13 Jbeta primers. The table came from immunoSEQ multiplex PCR; TCRdb's copy has only in-frame clones and leaves some out. The sample contains under 150,000 clones, about 80% of which appear only once. Germline V lookup: CDR1 SNHLY, CDR2 FYNNEI. CDR3 length: 13 residues. Trimming removed 1 base at V and 9 bases at J, with 12 bases between. Sequencing used PBMCs. This sequence joins TRBV2 and TRBJ2-5, with unresolved D. The source of this sequence is a woman aged 30 to 39 in good health and CMV-seronegative. CDR3 coding DNA: TGTGCCAGCAGTGAAGAGAACGTTCAGTCCCAGTACTTC. It codes for CASSEENVQSQYF.